The T cell receptor beta chain described here comes from a study of T cell responses to AZD1222 COVID-19 vaccine. Whole-study findings and limits: It should be noted that donors were predominantly white British and more often female, and clonal diversity was possibly underestimated. Vaccine-associated CD4 TCRs ranged over spike, dominating at 160-218 and 743-854. Only six or seven AZD1222 recipients were seropositive at baseline.

As regards this clone: Its specificity is not known.

The CDR3 is 15 amino acids. V lost 11 bases to trimming and J lost 1 base, with 18 bases between them. Germline V gene data show CDR1 as SEHNR and CDR2 as FQNEAQ (reference sequence). Data came from immunoSEQ multiplex PCR; TCRdb stores just in-frame clones and leaves some out. The repertoire holds some 200,000 clones, with more than 80% as singletons. V gene TRBV7-9 combines with J gene TRBJ2-1, with D perhaps being TRBD1 or TRBD2 (6 bases each). Here the sequenced sample was peripheral blood, taken on day 0 of AZD1222 vaccination. The sequence was obtained from an adult in good health. For the CDR3, the DNA is TGTGCCTGCCCCCCGAGGGGGGCTTCCTACAATGAGCAGTTCTTC. This sequence encodes CACPPRGASYNEQFF.